A single sample gave rise to the 10 T cell receptor beta chains below, sequenced in a study of T cell changes during pregnancy in multiple sclerosis. Profiling relied on immunoSEQ multiplex PCR, and the TCRdb table lists in-frame clones only, not all of them. The table includes nearly 110,000 clones, about 89% detected once. Specimen: peripheral blood, collected before pregnancy. These receptors were collected from a female donor with multiple sclerosis, enrolled in a pregnancy study.

This clone is a singleton in its sample. The rearrangement joins TRBV5-1 to TRBJ2-3; D is perhaps TRBD1 (5 bases). V was trimmed by 0 bases and J by 5 bases, leaving 7 bases between them. The germline CDR1 and CDR2 sequences are SGHRS and YFSETQ. CDR3 length: 13 amino acids. CDR3 coding DNA: TGCGCCAGCAGCTTGGGACAGAAAGATACGCAGTATTTT. Amino acid sequence: CASSLGQKDTQYF. Drawing the rest from reference TRBV5-1 and TRBJ2-3, the complete variable domain is KAGVTQTPRYLIKTRGQQVTLSCSPISGHRSVSWYQQTPGQGLQFLFEYFSETQRNKGNFPGRFSGRQFSNSRSEMNVSTLELGDSALYLCASSLGQKDTQYFGPGTRLTVL.

The chain carries TRBV27 and TRBJ1-2, with a tentative D call TRBD1 (5 bases). V lost 5 bases, J lost 4 bases, and 14 bases lay in between. Per germline, CDR1 MNHEY and CDR2 SMNVEV (reference sequence). The CDR3 totals 14 residues. As DNA, the CDR3 is TGTGCCAGCAGTCCTAGGGGCCCCATCTATGGCTACACCTTC. Translation gives CASSPRGPIYGYTF.

This clone came up once. The chain recombines TRBV6-1 with TRBJ2-3; TRBD2 matches 8 bases. CDR1 and CDR2 from the germline V gene are MNHNS and SASEGT. The CDR3 has 14 residues. The V segment lost 8 bases and the J segment 5 bases; nucleotides outside the gene matches: 9. The CDR3 bases are TGTGCCAGCCCCGCGGCGGGAGGAGGAGATACGCAGTATTTT. Protein sequence: CASPAAGGGDTQYF.

The chain combines TRBV9 with TRBJ2-3, with 8 bases lining up with TRBD2. This CDR3 comprises 16 residues. The V and J ends lost 3 bases and 3 bases, in that order; junction bases with no gene match: 9. Germline-derived CDR1 and CDR2 are SGDLS and YYNGEE. The CDR3 region is CASSAAAGGTTDTQYF. CDR3 DNA: TGTGCCAGCAGCGCAGCGGCGGGGGGCACTACAGATACGCAGTATTTT.

This chain uses TRBV18 with TRBJ2-7; D might be TRBD1 (6 bases). Per germline, CDR1 KGHSH and CDR2 LQKENI. The V and J ends lost 3 bases and 0 bases respectively, with 15 bases between them. The CDR3 contains 16 residues. DNA of the CDR3: TGTGCCAGCTCACCTACCCATAGACAGGACTCCTACGAGCAGTACTTC. Residues: CASSPTHRQDSYEQYF.

V and J are TRBV13 and TRBJ2-7; a weak D match, TRBD1 (6 bases). The CDR3 loop spans 14 amino acids. Germline V gives CDR1 PRHDT, CDR2 FYEKMQ (reference sequence). Deletions cut 5 bases from V and 0 bases from J, with 11 bases between. CDR3 protein: CASSDRTLSYEQYF. Written as DNA, the CDR3 is TGTGCCAGCAGCGACAGGACTCTCTCCTACGAGCAGTACTTC. The variable domain in full, completed from reference TRBV13 and TRBJ2-7, reads AAGVIQSPRHLIKEKRETATLKCYPIPRHDTVYWYQQGPGQDPQFLISFYEKMQSDKGSIPDRFSAQQFSDYHSELNMSSLELGDSALYFCASSDRTLSYEQYFGPGTRLTVT.

The chain employs TRBV13 and TRBJ2-7, with 7 positions matching TRBD2. CDR1 PRHDT and CDR2 FYEKMQ come from the germline V gene (reference sequence). The CDR3 runs 14 residues. J lost 4 bases, V lost 2 bases, and 5 bases had no gene match. The DNA for the CDR3 is TGTGCCAGCAGCTTACAGCGGGATGTTTACGAGCAGTACTTC. This encodes CASSLQRDVYEQYF.

V gene TRBV10-3 combines with J gene TRBJ2-3, with D maybe TRBD2 (6 bases). V was shortened by 9 bases and J by 1 base, with 14 bases between the two germline ends. CDR1 and CDR2 from the germline V gene are ENHRY and SYGVKD. This CDR3 region has 14 residues. The CDR3: CAMAGRGGTDTQYF. The CDR3 region has the DNA TGTGCCATGGCGGGAAGAGGAGGCACAGATACGCAGTATTTT.

The chain is built from TRBV7-8 and TRBJ2-5, with D possibly matching TRBD1 (5 bases). The CDR3 covers 15 residues. Germline CDR1 is SGHVS and CDR2 is FQNEAQ. V lost 2 bases and J lost 2, with 12 bases in between. CDR3 coding DNA: TGTGCCAGCAGCTTAATTTTGACAGCACAAGAGACCCAGTACTTC. Translating it yields CASSLILTAQETQYF.

The chain combines TRBV5-1 with TRBJ2-1, with TRBD1 matching over 10 bases. This CDR3 is built from 14 residues. The germline V gene has CDR1 SGHRS and CDR2 YFSETQ. V was pared by 6 bases and J by 4 bases, with 4 bases of the junction left unmatched. The CDR3 sequence: CASKGDRGYNEQFF. The CDR3, as DNA: TGCGCCAGCAAAGGGGACAGGGGATACAATGAGCAGTTCTTC.